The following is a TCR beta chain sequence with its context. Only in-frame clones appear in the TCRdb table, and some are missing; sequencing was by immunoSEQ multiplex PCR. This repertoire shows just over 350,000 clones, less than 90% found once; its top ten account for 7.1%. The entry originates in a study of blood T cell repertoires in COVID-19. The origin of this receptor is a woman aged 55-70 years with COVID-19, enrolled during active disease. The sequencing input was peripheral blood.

The CDR3 DNA reads as TGCGCCAGCAGCTTGGTCCGTAACACTGAAGCTTTCTTT. This encodes CASSLVRNTEAFF. The V gene is TRBV5-1, the J gene TRBJ1-1; D unclear. Germline CDR1 reads SGHRS; CDR2 reads YFSETQ. The ends were cut back, 0 bases at V and 2 bases at J, with 5 bases in the middle. CDR3 size: 13 residues.